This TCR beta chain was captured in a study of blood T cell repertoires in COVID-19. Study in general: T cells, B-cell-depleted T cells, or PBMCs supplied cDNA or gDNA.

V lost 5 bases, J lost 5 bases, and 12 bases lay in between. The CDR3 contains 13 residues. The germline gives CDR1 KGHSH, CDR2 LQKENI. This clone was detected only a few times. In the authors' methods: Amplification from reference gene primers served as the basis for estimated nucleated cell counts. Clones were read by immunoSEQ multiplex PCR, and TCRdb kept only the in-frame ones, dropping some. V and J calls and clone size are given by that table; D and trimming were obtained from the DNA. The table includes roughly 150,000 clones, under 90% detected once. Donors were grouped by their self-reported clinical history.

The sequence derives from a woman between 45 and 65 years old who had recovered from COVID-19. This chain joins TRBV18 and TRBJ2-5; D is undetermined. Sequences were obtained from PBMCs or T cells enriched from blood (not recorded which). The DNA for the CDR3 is TGTGCCAGCTCATCCGACCCCGGGGAGACCCAGTACTTC. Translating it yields CASSSDPGETQYF.